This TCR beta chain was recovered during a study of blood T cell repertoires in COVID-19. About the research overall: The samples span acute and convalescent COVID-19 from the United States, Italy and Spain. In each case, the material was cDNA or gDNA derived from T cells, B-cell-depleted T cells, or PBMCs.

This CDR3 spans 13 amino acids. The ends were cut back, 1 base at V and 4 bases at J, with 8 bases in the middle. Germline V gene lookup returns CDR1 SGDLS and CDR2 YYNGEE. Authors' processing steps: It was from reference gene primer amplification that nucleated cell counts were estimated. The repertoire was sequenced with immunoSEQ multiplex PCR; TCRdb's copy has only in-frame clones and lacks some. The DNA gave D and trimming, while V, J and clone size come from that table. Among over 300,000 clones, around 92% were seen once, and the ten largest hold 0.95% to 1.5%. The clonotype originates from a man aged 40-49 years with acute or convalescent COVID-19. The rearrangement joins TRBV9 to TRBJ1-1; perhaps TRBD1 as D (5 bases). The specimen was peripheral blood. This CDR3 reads CASSVQGGTEAFF. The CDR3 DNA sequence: TGTGCCAGCAGCGTACAGGGTGGCACTGAAGCTTTCTTT.